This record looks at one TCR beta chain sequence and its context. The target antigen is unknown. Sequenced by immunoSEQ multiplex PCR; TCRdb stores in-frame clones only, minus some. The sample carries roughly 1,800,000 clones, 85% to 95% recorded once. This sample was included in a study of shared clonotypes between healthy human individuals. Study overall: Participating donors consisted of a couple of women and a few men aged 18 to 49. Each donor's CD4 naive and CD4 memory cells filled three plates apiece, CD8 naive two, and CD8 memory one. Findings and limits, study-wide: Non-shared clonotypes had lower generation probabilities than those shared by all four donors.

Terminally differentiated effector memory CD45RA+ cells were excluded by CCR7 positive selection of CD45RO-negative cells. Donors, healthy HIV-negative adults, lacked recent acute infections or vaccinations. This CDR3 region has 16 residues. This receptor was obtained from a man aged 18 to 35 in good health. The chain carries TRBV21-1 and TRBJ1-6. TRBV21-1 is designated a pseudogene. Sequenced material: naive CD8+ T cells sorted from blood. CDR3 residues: CASSKLGRQYNSPLHF. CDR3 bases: TGTGCCAGCAGCAAATTGGGACGGCAGTATAATTCACCCCTCCACTTT.